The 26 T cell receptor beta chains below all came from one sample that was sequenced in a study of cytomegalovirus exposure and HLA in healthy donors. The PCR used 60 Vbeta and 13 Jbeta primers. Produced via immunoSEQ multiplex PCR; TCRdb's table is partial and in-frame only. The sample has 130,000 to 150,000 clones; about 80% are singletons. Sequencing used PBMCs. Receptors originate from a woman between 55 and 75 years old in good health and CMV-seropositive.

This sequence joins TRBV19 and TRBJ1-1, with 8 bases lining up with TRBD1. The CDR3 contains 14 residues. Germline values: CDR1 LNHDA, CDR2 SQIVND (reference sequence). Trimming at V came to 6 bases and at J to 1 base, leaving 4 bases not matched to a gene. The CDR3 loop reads CASRVQGGNTEAFF. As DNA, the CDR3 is TGTGCCAGTAGGGTACAGGGGGGGAACACTGAAGCTTTCTTT.

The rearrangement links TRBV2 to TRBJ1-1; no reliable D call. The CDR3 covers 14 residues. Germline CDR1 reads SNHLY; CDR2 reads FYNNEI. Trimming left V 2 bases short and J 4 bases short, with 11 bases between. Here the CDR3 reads CASSEPYSLTEAFF. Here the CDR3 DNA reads TGTGCCAGCAGTGAACCATACAGCCTCACTGAAGCTTTCTTT. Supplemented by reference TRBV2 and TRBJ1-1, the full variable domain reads EPEVTQTPSHQVTQMGQEVILRCVPISNHLYFYWYRQILGQKVEFLVSFYNNEISEKSEIFDDQFSVERPDGSNFTLKIRSTKLEDSAMYFCASSEPYSLTEAFFGQGTRLTVV.

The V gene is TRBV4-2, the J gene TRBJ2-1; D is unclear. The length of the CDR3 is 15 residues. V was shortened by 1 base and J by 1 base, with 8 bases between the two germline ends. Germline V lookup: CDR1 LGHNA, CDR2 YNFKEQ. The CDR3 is CASSQGSGSYNEQFF. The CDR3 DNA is TGTGCCAGCAGCCAAGGGTCGGGTTCCTACAATGAGCAGTTCTTC.

This CDR3 reads CAWISRYPTNEKLFF. As DNA, the CDR3 is TGTGCCTGGATCTCGCGGTACCCCACTAATGAAAAACTGTTTTTT. The V and J genes are TRBV30 and TRBJ1-4, with D unresolved. Trimming removed 4 bases at V and 2 bases at J, with 14 bases between. The CDR3 length is 15 residues. Germline V CDR1 and CDR2: GTSNPN, SVGIG (reference sequence).

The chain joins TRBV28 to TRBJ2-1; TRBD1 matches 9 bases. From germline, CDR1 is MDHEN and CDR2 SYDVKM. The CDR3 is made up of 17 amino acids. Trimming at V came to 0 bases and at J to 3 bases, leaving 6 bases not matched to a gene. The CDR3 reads CASSLWDLGQGYNEQFF. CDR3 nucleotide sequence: TGTGCCAGCAGTTTATGGGATTTGGGACAGGGCTACAATGAGCAGTTCTTC.

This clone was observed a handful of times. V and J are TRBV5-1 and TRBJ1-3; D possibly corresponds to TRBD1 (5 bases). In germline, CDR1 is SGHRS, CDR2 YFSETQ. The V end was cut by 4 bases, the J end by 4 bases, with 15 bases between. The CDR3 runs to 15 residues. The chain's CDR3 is CASSPSGAAGNTIYF. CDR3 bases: TGCGCCAGCAGCCCTTCTGGGGCCGCAGGAAACACCATATATTTT.

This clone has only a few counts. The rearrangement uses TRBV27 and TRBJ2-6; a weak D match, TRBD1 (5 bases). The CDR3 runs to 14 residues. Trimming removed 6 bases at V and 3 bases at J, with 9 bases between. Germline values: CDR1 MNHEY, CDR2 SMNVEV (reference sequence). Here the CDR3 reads CASSDSNGANVLTF. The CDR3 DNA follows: TGTGCCAGCAGCGACAGTAATGGGGCCAACGTCCTGACTTTC.

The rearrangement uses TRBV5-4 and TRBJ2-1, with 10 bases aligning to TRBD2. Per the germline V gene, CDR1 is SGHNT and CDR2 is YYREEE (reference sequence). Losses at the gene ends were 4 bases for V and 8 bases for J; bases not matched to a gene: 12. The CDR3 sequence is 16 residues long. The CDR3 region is CASSASSGSKDDEQFF. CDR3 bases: TGTGCCAGCAGCGCGTCTAGCGGGAGCAAGGACGATGAGCAGTTCTTC. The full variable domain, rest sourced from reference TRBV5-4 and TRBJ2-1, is ETGVTQSPTHLIKTRGQQVTLRCSSQSGHNTVSWYQQALGQGPQFIFQYYREEENGRGNFPPRFSGLQFPNYSSELNVNALELDDSALYLCASSASSGSKDDEQFFGPGTRLTVL.

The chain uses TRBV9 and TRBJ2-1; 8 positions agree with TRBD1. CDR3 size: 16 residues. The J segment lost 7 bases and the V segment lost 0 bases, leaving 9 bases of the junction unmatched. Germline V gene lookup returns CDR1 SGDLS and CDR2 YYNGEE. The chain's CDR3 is CASSVDTGGFINEQFF. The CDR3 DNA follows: TGTGCCAGCAGCGTAGATACAGGGGGTTTTATTAATGAGCAGTTCTTC. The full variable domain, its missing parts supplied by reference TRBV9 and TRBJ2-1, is DSGVTQTPKHLITATGQRVTLRCSPRSGDLSVYWYQQSLDQGLQFLIQYYNGEERAKGNILERFSAQQFPDLHSELNLSSLELGDSALYFCASSVDTGGFINEQFFGPGTRLTVL.

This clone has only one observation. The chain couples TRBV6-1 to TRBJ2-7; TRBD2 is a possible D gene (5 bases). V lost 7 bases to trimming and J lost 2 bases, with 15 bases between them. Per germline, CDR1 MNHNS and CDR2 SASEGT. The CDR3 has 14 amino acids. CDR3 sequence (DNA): TGTGCCAGCAATAACCGGGGATTTGCCTACGAGCAGTACTTC. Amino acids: CASNNRGFAYEQYF.

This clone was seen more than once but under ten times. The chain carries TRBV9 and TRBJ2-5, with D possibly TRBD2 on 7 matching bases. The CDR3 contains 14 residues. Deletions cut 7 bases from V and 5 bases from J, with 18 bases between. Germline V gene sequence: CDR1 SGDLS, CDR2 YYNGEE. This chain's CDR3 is CASSGAGVKETQYF. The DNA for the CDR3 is TGTGCCAGCTCGGGGGCGGGAGTGAAGGAGACCCAGTACTTC.

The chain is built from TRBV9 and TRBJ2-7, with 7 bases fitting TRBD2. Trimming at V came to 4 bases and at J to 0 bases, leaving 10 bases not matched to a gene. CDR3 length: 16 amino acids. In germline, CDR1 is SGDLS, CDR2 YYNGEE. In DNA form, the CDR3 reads TGTGCCAGCAGCCCGGGGGGTGGACAAAGCTCCTACGAGCAGTACTTC. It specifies CASSPGGGQSSYEQYF.

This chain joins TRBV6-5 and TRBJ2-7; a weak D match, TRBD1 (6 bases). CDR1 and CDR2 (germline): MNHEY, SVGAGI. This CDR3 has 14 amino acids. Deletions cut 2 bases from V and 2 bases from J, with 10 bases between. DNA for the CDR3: TGTGCCAGCAGTTACGGGTACAGGGCCTACGAGCAGTACTTC. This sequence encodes CASSYGYRAYEQYF.

CDR3 sequence reads: CASSSLQSSYEQYF. The DNA of the CDR3 is TGTGCCAGCAGCTCCTTACAGAGCTCCTACGAGCAGTACTTC. The chain uses TRBV11-2 and TRBJ2-7; D is unclear. Per germline, CDR1 SGHAT and CDR2 FQNNGV. The CDR3 contains 14 residues. The V end lost 4 bases, the J end lost 0 bases, and 10 bases lay between the germline ends. Combining the CDR3 with reference TRBV11-2 and TRBJ2-7 gives the whole variable domain EAGVAQSPRYKIIEKRQSVAFWCNPISGHATLYWYQQILGQGPKLLIQFQNNGVVDDSQLPKDRFSAERLKGVDSTLKIQPAKLEDSAVYLCASSSLQSSYEQYFGPGTRLTVT.

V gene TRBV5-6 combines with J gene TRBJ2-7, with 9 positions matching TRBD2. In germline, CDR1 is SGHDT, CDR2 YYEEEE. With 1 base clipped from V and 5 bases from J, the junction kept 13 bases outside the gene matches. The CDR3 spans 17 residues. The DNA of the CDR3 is TGTGCCAGCAGCTTGTATAGTCTTGCGGGAGGGCCCGACGAGCAGTACTTC. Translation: CASSLYSLAGGPDEQYF.

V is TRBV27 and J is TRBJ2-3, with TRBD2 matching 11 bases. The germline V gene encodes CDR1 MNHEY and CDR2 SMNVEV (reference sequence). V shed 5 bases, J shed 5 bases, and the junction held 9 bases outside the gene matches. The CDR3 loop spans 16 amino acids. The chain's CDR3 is CASSLIAGGPLDTQYF. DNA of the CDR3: TGTGCCAGCAGTCTTATAGCGGGAGGGCCGTTAGATACGCAGTATTTT.

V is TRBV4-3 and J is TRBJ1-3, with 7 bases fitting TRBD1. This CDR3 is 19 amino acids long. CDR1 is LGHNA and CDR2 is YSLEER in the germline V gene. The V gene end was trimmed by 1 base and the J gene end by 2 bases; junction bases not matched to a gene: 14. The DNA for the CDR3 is TGCGCCAGCAGCCAAGTTGGTCCACACCAGCAGGGGGCTGGAAACACCATATATTTT. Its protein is CASSQVGPHQQGAGNTIYF.

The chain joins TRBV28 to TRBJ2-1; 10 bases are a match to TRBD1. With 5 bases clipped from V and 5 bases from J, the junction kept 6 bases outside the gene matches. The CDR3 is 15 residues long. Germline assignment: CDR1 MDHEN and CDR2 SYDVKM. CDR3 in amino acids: CASSQSGQGNNEQFF. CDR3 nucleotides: TGTGCCAGCAGTCAATCGGGACAGGGGAACAATGAGCAGTTCTTC.

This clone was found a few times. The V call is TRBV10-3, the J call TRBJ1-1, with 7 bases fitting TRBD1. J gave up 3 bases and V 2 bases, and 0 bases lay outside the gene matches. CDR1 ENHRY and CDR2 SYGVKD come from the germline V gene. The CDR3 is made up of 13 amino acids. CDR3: CAISETGDTEAFF. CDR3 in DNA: TGTGCCATCAGTGAGACAGGGGACACTGAAGCTTTCTTT.

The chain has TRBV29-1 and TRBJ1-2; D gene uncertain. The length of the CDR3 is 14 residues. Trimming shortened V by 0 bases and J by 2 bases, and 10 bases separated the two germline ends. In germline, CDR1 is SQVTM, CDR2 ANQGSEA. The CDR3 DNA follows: TGCAGCGTTGAAGACCCGGGATCCAACTATGGCTACACCTTC. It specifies CSVEDPGSNYGYTF.

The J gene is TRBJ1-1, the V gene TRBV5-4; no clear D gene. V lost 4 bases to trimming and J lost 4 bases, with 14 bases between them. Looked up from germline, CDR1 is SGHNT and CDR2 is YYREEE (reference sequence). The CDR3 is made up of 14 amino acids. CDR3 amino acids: CASSLTGVGTEAFF. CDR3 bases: TGTGCCAGCAGCCTGACCGGAGTGGGCACTGAAGCTTTCTTT.

The CDR3 nucleotides read TGTGCCAGCAGCCAAGTTGGCGAAAAACTGTTTTTT. This codes for CASSQVGEKLFF. The chain has TRBV14 and TRBJ1-4; D is uncertain. V dropped 1 base and J dropped 8 bases, with 5 bases sitting between them. The CDR3 sequence is 12 residues long. Germline V gene data show CDR1 as SGHDN and CDR2 as FVKESK. The variable domain in full, with the rest retrieved from reference TRBV14 and TRBJ1-4, is EAGVTQFPSHSVIEKGQTVTLRCDPISGHDNLYWYRRVMGKEIKFLLHFVKESKQDESGMPNNRFLAERTGGTYSTLKVQPAELEDSGVYFCASSQVGEKLFFGSGTQLSVL.

The DNA for the CDR3 is TGTGCCAGCAGCTCGATCGGGTCGGTGAACACCGGGGAGCTGTTTTTT. Protein product: CASSSIGSVNTGELFF. The rearrangement links TRBV21-1 to TRBJ2-2; the table's D gene call, TRBD2, was not cross checked with the DNA. TRBV21-1 corresponds to a pseudogene. The CDR3 length is 16 residues.

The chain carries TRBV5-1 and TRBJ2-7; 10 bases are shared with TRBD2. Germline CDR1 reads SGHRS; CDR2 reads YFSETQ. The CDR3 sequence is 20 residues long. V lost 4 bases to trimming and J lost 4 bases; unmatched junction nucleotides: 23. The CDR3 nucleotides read TGCGCCAGCAGCATGCGCCCCGTCGGACTAGCGGCAACAAAGGGGTACGAGCAGTACTTC. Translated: CASSMRPVGLAATKGYEQYF.

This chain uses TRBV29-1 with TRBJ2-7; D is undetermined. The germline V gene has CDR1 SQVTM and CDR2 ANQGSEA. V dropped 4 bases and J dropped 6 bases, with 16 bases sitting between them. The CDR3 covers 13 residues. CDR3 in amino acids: CSVVEKRRSEQYF. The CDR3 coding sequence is TGCAGCGTTGTTGAGAAGAGACGGAGCGAGCAGTACTTC.

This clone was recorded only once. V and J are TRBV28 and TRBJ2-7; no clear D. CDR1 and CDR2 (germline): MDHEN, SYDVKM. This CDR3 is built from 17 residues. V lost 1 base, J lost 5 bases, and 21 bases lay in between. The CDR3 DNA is TGTGCCAGCAGTTTATTCCGTCGTAGCACGGCCTTCGACGAGCAGTACTTC. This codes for CASSLFRRSTAFDEQYF.